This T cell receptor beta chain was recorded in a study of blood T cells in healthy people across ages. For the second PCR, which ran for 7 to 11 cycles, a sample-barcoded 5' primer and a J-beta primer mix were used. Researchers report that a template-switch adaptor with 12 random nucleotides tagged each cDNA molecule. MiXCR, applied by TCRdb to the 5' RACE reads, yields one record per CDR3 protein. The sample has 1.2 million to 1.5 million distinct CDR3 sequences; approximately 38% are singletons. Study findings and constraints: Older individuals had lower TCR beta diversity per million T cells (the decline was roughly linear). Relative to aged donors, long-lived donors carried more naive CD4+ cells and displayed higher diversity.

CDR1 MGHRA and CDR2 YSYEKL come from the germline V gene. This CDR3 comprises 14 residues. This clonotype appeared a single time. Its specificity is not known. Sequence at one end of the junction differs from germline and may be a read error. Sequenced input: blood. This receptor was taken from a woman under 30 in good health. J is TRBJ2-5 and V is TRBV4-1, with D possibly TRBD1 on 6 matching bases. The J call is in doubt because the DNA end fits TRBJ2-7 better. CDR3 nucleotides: TGCACCAGCAGCCAACCGGGACATTATTACGAGCAGTACTTC. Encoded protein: CTSSQPGHYYEQYF.